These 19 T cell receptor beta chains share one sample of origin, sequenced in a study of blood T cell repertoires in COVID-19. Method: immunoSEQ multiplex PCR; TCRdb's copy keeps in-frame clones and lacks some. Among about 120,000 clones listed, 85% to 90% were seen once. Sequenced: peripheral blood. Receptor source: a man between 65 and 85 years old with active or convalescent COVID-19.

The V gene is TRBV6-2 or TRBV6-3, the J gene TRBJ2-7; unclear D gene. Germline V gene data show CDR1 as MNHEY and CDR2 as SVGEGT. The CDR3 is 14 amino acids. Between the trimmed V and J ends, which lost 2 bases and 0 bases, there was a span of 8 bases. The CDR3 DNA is TGTGCCAGCAGTTACGAGGCCTCCTCCTACGAGCAGTACTTC. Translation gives CASSYEASSYEQYF.

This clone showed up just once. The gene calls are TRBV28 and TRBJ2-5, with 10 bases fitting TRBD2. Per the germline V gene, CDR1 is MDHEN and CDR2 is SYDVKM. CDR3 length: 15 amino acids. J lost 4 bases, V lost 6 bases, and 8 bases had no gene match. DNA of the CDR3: TGTGCCAGCAGCCTCGCCCCTAGCGGGAGAGAGACCCAGTACTTC. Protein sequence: CASSLAPSGRETQYF.

The CDR3 spells CASRTSENTGELFF. CDR3 bases: TGCGCCAGCAGAACTAGCGAGAACACCGGGGAGCTGTTTTTT. V and J are TRBV5-1 and TRBJ2-2; TRBD2 agrees at 7 bases. The CDR3 runs to 14 residues. Germline V gives CDR1 SGHRS, CDR2 YFSETQ. The trim removed 5 bases at V and 1 base at J, leaving 2 bases unmatched.

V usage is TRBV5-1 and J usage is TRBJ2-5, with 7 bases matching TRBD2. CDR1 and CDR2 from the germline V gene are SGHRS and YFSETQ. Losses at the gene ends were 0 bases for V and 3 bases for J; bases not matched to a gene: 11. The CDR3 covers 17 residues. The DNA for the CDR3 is TGCGCCAGCAGCTTGGGGCGGGGTAGCGGGTATAAAGAGACCCAGTACTTC. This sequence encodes CASSLGRGSGYKETQYF.

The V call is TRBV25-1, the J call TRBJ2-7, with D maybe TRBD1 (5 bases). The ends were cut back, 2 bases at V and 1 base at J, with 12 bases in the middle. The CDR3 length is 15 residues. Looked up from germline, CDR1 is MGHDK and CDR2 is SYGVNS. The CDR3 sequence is CASSEPGPHSYEQYF. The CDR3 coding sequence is TGTGCCAGCAGTGAACCAGGGCCCCATTCCTACGAGCAGTACTTC.

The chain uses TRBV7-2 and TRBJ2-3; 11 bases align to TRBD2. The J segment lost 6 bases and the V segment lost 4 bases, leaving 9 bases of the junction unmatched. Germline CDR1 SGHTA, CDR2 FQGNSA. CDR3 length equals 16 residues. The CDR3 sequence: CASSSHVSGRGDTQYF. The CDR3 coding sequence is TGTGCCAGCAGCTCACACGTTAGCGGGAGGGGGGATACGCAGTATTTT.

CDR3 residues: CASSQAWDRGRIIGELFF. The CDR3 coding sequence is TGTGCCAGCAGCCAAGCCTGGGACAGGGGGCGCATTATCGGGGAGCTGTTTTTT. This sequence joins TRBV3-1 (or the pseudogene TRBV3-2) and TRBJ2-2, with 12 bases aligning to TRBD1. The germline CDR1 and CDR2 sequences are LGHDT and YNNKEL (reference sequence). CDR3 length equals 18 residues. V shed 1 base and J 7 bases; nucleotides not matched to a gene: 10.

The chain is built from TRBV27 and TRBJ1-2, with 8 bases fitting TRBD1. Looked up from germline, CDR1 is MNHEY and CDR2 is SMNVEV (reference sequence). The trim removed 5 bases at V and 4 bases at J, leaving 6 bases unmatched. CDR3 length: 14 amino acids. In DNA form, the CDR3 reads TGTGCCAGCAGTCCCAGGGACAGGCCCTATGGCTACACCTTC. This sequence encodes CASSPRDRPYGYTF.

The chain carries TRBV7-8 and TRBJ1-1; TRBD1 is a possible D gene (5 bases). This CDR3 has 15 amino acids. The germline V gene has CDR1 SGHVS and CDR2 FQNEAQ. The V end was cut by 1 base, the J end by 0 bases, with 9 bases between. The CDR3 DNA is TGTGCCAGCAGCTTAGGAGTGACAGTGAACACTGAAGCTTTCTTT. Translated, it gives CASSLGVTVNTEAFF.

CDR3 in amino acids: CASSELAGALGTQYF. The CDR3 bases are TGTGCCAGCAGTGAACTGGCGGGGGCTTTGGGGACCCAGTACTTC. V and J are TRBV6-1 and TRBJ2-5; D is possibly TRBD2 (7 bases). CDR3 length: 15 amino acids. Germline V gene lookup returns CDR1 MNHNS and CDR2 SASEGT. Trimming removed 2 bases from V and 7 bases from J, with 17 bases in between.

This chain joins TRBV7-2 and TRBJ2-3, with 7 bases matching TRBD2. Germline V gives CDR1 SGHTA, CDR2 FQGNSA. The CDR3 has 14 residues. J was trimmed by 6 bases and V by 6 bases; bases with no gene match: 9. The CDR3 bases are TGTGCCAGCAGTCCTAGACTAGCTGCCGATACGCAGTATTTT. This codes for CASSPRLAADTQYF.

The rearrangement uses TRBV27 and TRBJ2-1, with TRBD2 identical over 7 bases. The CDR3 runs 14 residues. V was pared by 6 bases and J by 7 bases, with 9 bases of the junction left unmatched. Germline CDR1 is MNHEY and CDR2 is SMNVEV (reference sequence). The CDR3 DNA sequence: TGTGCCAGCAGGCCGAGGACTAGTGGGAATGAGCAGTTCTTC. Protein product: CASRPRTSGNEQFF.

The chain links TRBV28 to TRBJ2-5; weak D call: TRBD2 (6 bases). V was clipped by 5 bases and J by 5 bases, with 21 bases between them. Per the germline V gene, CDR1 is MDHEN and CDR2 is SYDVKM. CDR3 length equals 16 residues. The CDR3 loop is CASSIHPAGSGETQYF. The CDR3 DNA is TGTGCCAGCAGTATCCACCCGGCGGGGAGTGGTGAGACCCAGTACTTC.

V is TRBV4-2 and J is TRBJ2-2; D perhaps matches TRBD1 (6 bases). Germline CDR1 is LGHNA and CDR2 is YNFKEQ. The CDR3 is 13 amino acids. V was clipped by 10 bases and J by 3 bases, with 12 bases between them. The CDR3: CATSGADTGELFF. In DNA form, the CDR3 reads TGTGCCACCTCAGGGGCGGACACCGGGGAGCTGTTTTTT.

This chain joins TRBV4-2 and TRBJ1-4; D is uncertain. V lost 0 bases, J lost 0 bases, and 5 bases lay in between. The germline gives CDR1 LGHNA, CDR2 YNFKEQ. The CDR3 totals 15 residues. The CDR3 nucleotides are TGTGCCAGCAGCCAAGATAGTTCAACTAATGAAAAACTGTTTTTT. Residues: CASSQDSSTNEKLFF.

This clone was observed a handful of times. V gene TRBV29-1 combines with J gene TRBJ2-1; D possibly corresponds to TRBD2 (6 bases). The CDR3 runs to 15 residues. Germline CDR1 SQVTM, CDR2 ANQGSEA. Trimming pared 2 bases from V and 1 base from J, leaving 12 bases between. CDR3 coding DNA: TGCAGCGTTGAATTGTGGGACTCATCCTACAATGAGCAGTTCTTC. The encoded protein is CSVELWDSSYNEQFF.

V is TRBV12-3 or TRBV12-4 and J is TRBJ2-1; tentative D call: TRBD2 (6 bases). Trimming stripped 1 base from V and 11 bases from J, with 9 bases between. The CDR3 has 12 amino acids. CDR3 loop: CASSLGLGQQFF. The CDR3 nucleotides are TGTGCCAGCAGTTTAGGACTAGGGCAGCAGTTCTTC.

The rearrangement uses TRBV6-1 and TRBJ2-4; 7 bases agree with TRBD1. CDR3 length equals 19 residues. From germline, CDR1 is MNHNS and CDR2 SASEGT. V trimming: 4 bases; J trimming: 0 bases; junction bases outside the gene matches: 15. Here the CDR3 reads CASSATGTDFGIAKNIQYF. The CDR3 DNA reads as TGTGCCAGCAGTGCCACCGGGACAGACTTTGGAATAGCCAAAAACATTCAGTACTTC.

The CDR3 sequence is CASSGTRAYEQYF. CDR3 in DNA: TGTGCCAGCAGCGGGACTCGAGCCTACGAGCAGTACTTC. The chain is built from TRBV6-5 and TRBJ2-7; perhaps TRBD2 as D (6 bases). The germline V gene encodes CDR1 MNHEY and CDR2 SVGAGI. The CDR3 runs 13 residues. V lost 6 bases, J lost 2 bases, and 11 bases lay in between.